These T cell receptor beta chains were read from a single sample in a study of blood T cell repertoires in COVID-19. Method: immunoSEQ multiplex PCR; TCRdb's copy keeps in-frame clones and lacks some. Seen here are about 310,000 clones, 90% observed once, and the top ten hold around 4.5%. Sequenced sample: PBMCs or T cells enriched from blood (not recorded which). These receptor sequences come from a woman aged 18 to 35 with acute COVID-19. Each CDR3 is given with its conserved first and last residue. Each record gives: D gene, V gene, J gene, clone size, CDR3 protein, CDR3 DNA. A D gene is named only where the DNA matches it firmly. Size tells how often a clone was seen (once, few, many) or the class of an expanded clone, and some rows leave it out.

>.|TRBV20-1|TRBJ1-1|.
CSASSFTEAFF
TGCAGTGCTAGTAGCTTCACTGAAGCTTTCTTT
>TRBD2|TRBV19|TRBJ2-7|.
CASSPSGRARTYEQYF
TGTGCCAGTAGTCCTAGCGGGAGGGCCAGGACCTACGAGCAGTACTTC
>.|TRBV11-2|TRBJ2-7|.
CASSLDLQGSNEQYF
TGTGCCAGCAGCTTAGACCTACAGGGTTCCAACGAGCAGTACTTC
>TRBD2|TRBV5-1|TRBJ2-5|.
CASRPLAGGQETQYF
TGCGCCAGCAGGCCACTAGCGGGAGGTCAAGAGACCCAGTACTTC
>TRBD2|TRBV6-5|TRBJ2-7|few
CASSYSRIAGSGEQYF
TGTGCCAGCAGTTACTCTAGGATAGCGGGATCGGGCGAGCAGTACTTC
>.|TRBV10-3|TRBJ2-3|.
CAISESLARSTDTQYF
TGTGCCATCAGTGAGTCTCTAGCTCGTAGCACAGATACGCAGTATTTT
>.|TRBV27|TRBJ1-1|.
CASGAFVTEAFF
TGTGCCAGCGGGGCGTTCGTCACTGAAGCTTTCTTT
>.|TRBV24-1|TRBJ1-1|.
CATRGLMNTEAFF
TGTGCCACCAGGGGACTCATGAACACTGAAGCTTTCTTT
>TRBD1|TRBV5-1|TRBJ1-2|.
CASSLAGTGYGYTF
TGCGCCAGCAGCTTGGCCGGGACAGGGTACGGCTACACCTTC
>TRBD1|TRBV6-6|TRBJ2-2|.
CASSLLGGVRVPTGELFF
TGTGCCAGCAGTCTACTAGGGGGCGTAAGGGTTCCCACCGGGGAGCTGTTTTTT
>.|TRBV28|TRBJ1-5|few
CASRGGSNQPQHF
TGTGCCAGCAGGGGGGGTAGCAATCAGCCCCAGCATTTT
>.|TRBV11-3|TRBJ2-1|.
CASSITGASEQFF
TGTGCCAGCAGCATAACGGGAGCTTCTGAGCAGTTCTTC
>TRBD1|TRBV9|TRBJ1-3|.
CASSPRRGTGINTIYF
TGTGCCAGCAGCCCTAGGAGGGGGACAGGGATAAACACCATATATTTT